The clone carrying this TCR beta chain showed up just a few times. The sample belongs to a study of T cells in Graves' hyperthyroidism and ophthalmopathy. For the diagnoses, clinical symptoms, serum thyroxine and TRAb, thyroid ultrasound and orbital computed tomography were used. RNA transcripts were the template for amplifying TCR beta CDR3 regions. The TCR CDR3 first-round RT-PCR relied on the HTBI primer set. Each CDR3 protein is one row after TCRdb ran MiXCR on the multiplex PCR reads. The sample has a few hundred thousand distinct CDR3 sequences, over 11% seen once. The germline V gene encodes CDR1 SGHTA and CDR2 FQGNSA. The CDR3 is 14 residues long. Trimming cost V 1 base and J 6 bases, with 13 bases left between them.

V usage is TRBV7-2 and J usage is TRBJ2-7; D is possibly TRBD2 (5 bases). The sequence came from a woman in her 30s with Graves' hyperthyroidism that later progressed to Graves' ophthalmopathy. Material for sequencing was blood. CDR3 amino acids: CASSLGGGSSEQYF. The CDR3 DNA reads as TGTGCCAGCAGCTTAGGTGGCGGGTCTTCCGAGCAGTACTTC. Full variable domain (remainder filled in from reference TRBV7-2 and TRBJ2-7): GAGVSQSPSNKVTEKGKDVELRCDPISGHTALYWYRQSLGQGLEFLIYFQGNSAPDKSGLPSDRFSAERTGGSVSTLTIQRTQQEDSAVYLCASSLGGGSSEQYFGPGTRLTVT.